This TCR beta chain was identified in a study of shared clonotypes between healthy human individuals. Study findings and constraints: Clonotype sharing among donors was thought likely to change with sequencing depth.

The CDR3 extends over 13 amino acids. Germline V gene lookup returns CDR1 SNHLY and CDR2 FYNNEI. Each replicate PCR on the sorted subsets used around 200 ng DNA (roughly 32,000 T cell genomes). Some clones are missing from TCRdb's copy, which holds only in-frame ones; the method was immunoSEQ multiplex PCR. Among some 1,400,000 clones, roughly 96% were seen once, and the ten largest hold approximately 1.1%. As for this clone: Its antigen is unknown.

The source material was naive CD4+ T cells sorted from blood. Subset described: CD45RA+ positively selected. The chain employs TRBV2 and TRBJ2-3, with 11 bases that match TRBD2. This TCR came from a man aged 25-40 years in good health. The CDR3 is CARSGRAGDTQYF. CDR3 sequence (DNA): TGTGCGCGTAGCGGGAGGGCCGGAGATACGCAGTATTTT.